The T cell receptor beta chain under discussion was sequenced for a study of T cells in women clearing cervical HPV infection (dated 2018 in TCRdb). Context from the whole study: The cases were 20 to 30 women with histologically confirmed HPV16-related CIN3 or worse, and 2 of those women had invasive cancers. Since HLA typing was available for only a few women, HLA type could not be ruled out as a confounder. Five blinded duplicates per group were added as quality controls, so that 60 or so samples were obtained: about 50 participants and 10 replicates. Cases had a median age of 34 years and controls had a median age of 38, with no significant differences in baseline characteristics. Nested within Costa Rica's Guanacaste HPV Natural History Study, an exploratory proof-of-principle case-control study compared TCR repertoires across cervical HPV16 outcomes. The parent cohort enrolled about 10,000 women aged 18 or older in Guanacaste, Costa Rica, in about 1992 to 1995 and followed the women for seven years. Blood from cases was drawn at the visit where the lesion was first identified, while blood from controls was drawn once the infection was no longer detected. The controls were over 20 women whose single incident HPV16 infection cleared within 12 months with no development of precancer or cancer. Among cases, blood sampling came a median of almost 150 days after lesion detection, with an interquartile range of about 80 to 230 days. Cases and controls were matched on year of sample collection and on age within five years.

TCR beta CDR3 regions were amplified by multiplex PCR using the immunoSEQ assay from an average of around 1.2 ug genomic DNA per sample. Primer bias was corrected in the assay by using a complete synthetic TCR repertoire to establish an amplification baseline. The amplicons were sequenced using the Illumina platform. The study's own analysis went as follows. Sequences were error-corrected by clustering with frequency ratios and a modified nearest-neighbor algorithm and were then analyzed in the immunoSEQ Analyzer with IMGT gene definitions. At each rarefaction depth, TCR richness and evenness were averaged across 20 rarefaction repeats, and any sample with fewer sequences than the depth was left out. Wilcoxon rank sum tests with FDR correction were used to compare V, D and J gene relative abundances between the groups. In the blinded duplicates, the intraclass correlation was around 96% for TCR richness and averaged about 76% across around 66 gene segments. TCRdb stores this immuneACCESS table with in-frame sequences only. Part of the clones is absent; in the studies checked, under half of the shortfall reflects unresolved V genes, and no reason is known for the rest. V, J and clone size derive from that table, while D and trimming were established from the DNA sequence. The sample's table lists a count of roughly 30,000 clones. About 8.1% of the sample is held by the ten biggest clonotypes.

Via the germline V gene, CDR1 is MDHEN and CDR2 SYDVKM. The junction shows trimming of 4 bases on V and 2 bases on J, plus 18 bases between the germline ends. Taken from cysteine to phenylalanine, the CDR3 has 16 residues. The 39 bases shown cover part of the CDR3, and their frame starts at base 1. Every participant had a single incident cervical HPV16 infection, and women with prevalent HPV16 infections were excluded. Cervical HPV DNA was detected by MY09/MY11 PCR, and genotyping was performed by dot-blot hybridization. Around 15 mL of heparinized blood were centrifuged, and the buffy coat was aliquoted, frozen at -30°C, then stored at -80°C. QIAGEN kits were used to extract genomic DNA from the buffy coat specimens. Study-wide findings and limitations: Significantly higher TCR repertoire richness was observed in CIN3+ cases than in controls across sequencing depths, whereas no difference in evenness was found. Cases had lower TRBV6-7 relative abundance than controls (approximately 0.11% versus 0.16%; Bonferroni P = 0.0008). Cases were distinguished from controls with an estimated AUC of roughly 0.81 by random forest classifiers combining richness and V gene abundances. T-cell numbers per sample were unknown, so richness differences could reflect varying T-cell content rather than repertoire biology. Because of the cross-sectional design, the study could not determine whether the associations came before infection or resulted from infection, and neither effector/memory subsets nor HPV-specific T cells were isolated.

About this clone itself: This clone's antigen is unknown. The sequenced fragment ends 3 residues before the CDR3 boundary, so the rest is inferred from the germline J gene.

The receptor was derived from a woman between 18 and 69 years old with a cervical HPV16 infection that either progressed to CIN3+ or cleared (not recorded which). The sequence is built from TRBV28 and TRBJ2-7; perhaps TRBD2 is the D gene, with 6 bases matching. The sample comprised blood buffy coat. The CDR3 here reads CASSSVLGGRPYEQYF. The sequenced part of the CDR3 DNA is TGTGCCAGCAGTTCCGTATTGGGGGGACGACCCTACGAG.